Shown below are 16 T cell receptor beta chains from a single sample sequenced in a study of CD8+CD57+ T cells in acquired aplastic anemia. Profiling that covered TCR beta VDJ and CDR3 relied on genomic DNA as its template. TCRdb analysed the reads with MiXCR anew, one entry per CDR3 protein. The sample lists around 190,000 distinct CDR3 sequences; around 50% were seen once. Only patients with CD8+CD57+ cell expansion on flow cytometry were chosen for sequencing. The sequencing sample was made of sorted CD4+, CD8+, or CD8+CD57+ T cells (not recorded which) from PBMCs. These receptors all come from a human donor with aplastic anemia.

This clonotype was seen a few times. CDR3 amino acids: CASSSEGGDTQYF. In DNA, the CDR3 is TGTGCCAGCAGCTCGGAGGGTGGAGATACGCAGTATTTT. The chain couples TRBV7-6 to TRBJ2-3, with D possibly being TRBD2 (6 bases). The CDR3 sequence is 13 residues long. From germline, CDR1 is SGHVS and CDR2 FNYEAQ. Trimming pared 4 bases from V and 5 bases from J, leaving 10 bases between.

The V call is TRBV25-1, the J call TRBJ1-1; D remains unclear. Germline V CDR1 and CDR2: MGHDK, SYGVNS. This CDR3 has 14 residues. The ends were cut back, 5 bases at V and 6 bases at J, with 16 bases in the middle. CDR3 sequence reads: CASSPMGILAEAFF. Here the CDR3 DNA reads TGTGCCAGCAGTCCGATGGGTATCCTGGCTGAAGCTTTCTTT.

This clonotype was picked up many times. V is TRBV6-1 and J is TRBJ2-3; D gene ambiguous. The V end was cut by 1 base, the J end by 5 bases, with 1 base between. CDR1 and CDR2 (germline): MNHNS, SASEGT. This CDR3 has 11 amino acids. The CDR3 DNA is TGTGCCAGCAGTGAAGAAGATACGCAGTATTTT. Translation gives CASSEEDTQYF.

V gene TRBV19 combines with J gene TRBJ1-2; D is uncertain. The CDR3 has 15 residues. The V end lost 8 bases, the J end lost 0 bases, and 16 bases lay between the germline ends. Looked up from germline, CDR1 is LNHDA and CDR2 is SQIVND (reference sequence). The CDR3 loop reads CASESVETTNYGYTF. The CDR3 region has the DNA TGTGCCAGTGAGAGCGTGGAGACTACTAACTATGGCTACACCTTC. Drawing the rest from reference TRBV19 and TRBJ1-2, the complete variable domain is DGGITQSPKYLFRKEGQNVTLSCEQNLNHDAMYWYRQDPGQGLRLIYYSQIVNDFQKGDIAEGYSVSREKKESFPLTVTSAQKNPTAFYLCASESVETTNYGYTFGSGTRLTVV.

The chain recombines TRBV2 with TRBJ1-1; no firm D call. This CDR3 region has 15 residues. CDR1 is SNHLY, CDR2 FYNNEI, per germline. V dropped 4 bases and J dropped 0 bases, with 12 bases sitting between them. The CDR3 nucleotides are TGTGCCAGCAGTGCAGGTAGTCTCATGAACACTGAAGCTTTCTTT. Amino acids: CASSAGSLMNTEAFF.

The chain recombines TRBV11-2 with TRBJ2-7; 8 bases agree with TRBD1. This CDR3 comprises 14 residues. The V segment lost 5 bases and the J segment 3 bases; nucleotides outside the gene matches: 6. CDR1 SGHAT and CDR2 FQNNGV come from the germline V gene. In nucleotides, the CDR3 is TGTGCCAGCAGCAAGACAGGGGCTAACTACGAGCAGTACTTC. Residues: CASSKTGANYEQYF.

This clonotype was detected only once. In nucleotides, the CDR3 is TGCAGTGCTCGTCAGAGTGGGCGTGGGGGGCGTGGAAACACCATATATTTT. This sequence encodes CSARQSGRGGRGNTIYF. The rearrangement uses TRBV20-1 and TRBJ1-3; TRBD1 is a possible D gene (6 bases). The V end lost 5 bases, the J end lost 3 bases, and 23 bases lay between the germline ends. Germline lookup yields CDR1 DFQATT and CDR2 SNEGSKA (reference sequence). This CDR3 has 17 amino acids.

This clonotype came up once. The CDR3 DNA reads TGTGCCAGCAGCGAGGGGCTGAACACCGGGGAGCTGTTTTTT. Its translation: CASSEGLNTGELFF. The rearrangement uses TRBV9 and TRBJ2-2; a possible D gene is TRBD1 (5 bases). The CDR3 sequence is 14 residues long. Germline assignment: CDR1 SGDLS and CDR2 YYNGEE. Trimming removed 3 bases at V and 1 base at J, with 7 bases between.

The chain joins TRBV7-2 to TRBJ1-1; D uncertain. V was trimmed by 2 bases and J by 4 bases, leaving 8 bases between them. CDR3 length: 13 residues. The V gene's germline CDR1 is SGHTA and CDR2 FQGNSA. The CDR3 loop is CASSLYGSTEAFF. CDR3 in DNA: TGTGCCAGCAGCTTATACGGGAGCACTGAAGCTTTCTTT.

V gene TRBV20-1 combines with J gene TRBJ1-6, with D uncertain. V dropped 1 base and J dropped 8 bases, with 12 bases sitting between them. CDR1 is DFQATT and CDR2 is SNEGSKA in the germline V gene (reference sequence). CDR3 size: 14 residues. The CDR3 bases are TGCAGTGCTAGAGGGCGGGGTGGCGATTCACCCCTCCACTTT. This encodes CSARGRGGDSPLHF.

The V and J genes are TRBV30 and TRBJ1-1; D not resolved. Germline V gene data show CDR1 as GTSNPN and CDR2 as SVGIG (reference sequence). Trimming removed 1 base at V and 0 bases at J, with 6 bases between. CDR3 length: 13 residues. The CDR3: CAWSATVNTEAFF. CDR3 DNA: TGTGCCTGGAGTGCGACGGTGAACACTGAAGCTTTCTTT.

This chain joins TRBV29-1 and TRBJ1-5; D is unclear. Germline CDR1 and CDR2: SQVTM and ANQGSEA. CDR3 length equals 14 residues. Trimming cost V 4 bases and J 7 bases, with 17 bases left between them. Here the CDR3 reads CSVVTLGVNQPQHF. The CDR3 DNA follows: TGCAGCGTTGTAACACTAGGAGTGAACCAGCCCCAGCATTTT. Full variable domain (remainder filled in from reference TRBV29-1 and TRBJ1-5): SAVISQKPSRDICQRGTSLTIQCQVDSQVTMMFWYRQQPGQSLTLIATANQGSEATYESGFVIDKFPISRPNLTFSTLTVSNMSPEDSSIYLCSVVTLGVNQPQHFGDGTRLSIL.

This clonotype was recorded at least ten times. The chain is built from TRBV19 and TRBJ1-4; D is perhaps TRBD1 (5 bases). Germline V gene sequence: CDR1 LNHDA, CDR2 SQIVND (reference sequence). With 7 bases removed from V and 0 bases from J, the gap between germline ends came to 12 bases. The length of the CDR3 is 15 residues. The CDR3, as DNA: TGTGCCAGTACCTCATTACAGGCAACTAATGAAAAACTGTTTTTT. Translation: CASTSLQATNEKLFF.

The CDR3: CASFGTGGRETQYF. The CDR3 coding sequence is TGTGCCAGCTTCGGGACAGGGGGCAGGGAGACCCAGTACTTC. The genes are TRBV2 and TRBJ2-5; 12 bases match TRBD1. The CDR3 consists of 14 residues. Trimming took 8 bases from V and 5 from J; bases not matched to a gene: 6. Germline CDR1 is SNHLY and CDR2 is FYNNEI.

This clonotype came up a few times. The chain uses TRBV20-1 and TRBJ1-5; no reliable D call. This CDR3 has 13 amino acids. V was shortened by 6 bases and J by 7 bases, with 16 bases between the two germline ends. From germline, CDR1 is DFQATT and CDR2 SNEGSKA (reference sequence). For the CDR3, the DNA is TGCAGTGCGGAAATGACGGAGGCGCAGCCCCAGCATTTT. This gives the protein CSAEMTEAQPQHF.

This clonotype was detected ten times or more. This chain links TRBV20-1 with TRBJ1-5; D unresolved. Germline V lookup: CDR1 DFQATT, CDR2 SNEGSKA (reference sequence). The CDR3 consists of 15 residues. Trimming left V 2 bases short and J 0 bases short, with 11 bases between. CDR3 region: CSARPRRGSNQPQHF. The CDR3 region has the DNA TGCAGTGCTAGACCCCGGCGGGGTAGCAATCAGCCCCAGCATTTT.